The 7 T cell receptor beta chains below all came from one sample that was sequenced in a study of identical twins. TCRdb reprocessed the 5' RACE reads via MiXCR and lists one record per CDR3 protein. The table shows fewer than 650,000 distinct CDR3 sequences, with roughly 7.2% occurring only once. These sequences were also reported in another study, on yellow fever vaccine responses in identical twins.

Sequencing was done on a sample of PBMCs. These receptors were taken from a woman aged 18-29 years in good health.

The genes are TRBV7-9 and TRBJ2-5; D call uncertain. Trimming removed 5 bases from V and 2 bases from J, with 9 bases in between. The CDR3 consists of 13 residues. The germline V gene has CDR1 SEHNR and CDR2 FQNEAQ (reference sequence). The CDR3 DNA sequence: TGTGCCAGCAGCCGCAGGATGCAAGAGACCCAGTACTTC. Its protein product is CASSRRMQETQYF.

This clonotype was picked up many times. This sequence joins TRBV18 and TRBJ2-2; 7 nucleotides agree with TRBD2. Germline V CDR1 and CDR2: KGHSH, LQKENI. Losses at the gene ends were 1 base for V and 2 bases for J; bases not matched to a gene: 4. The CDR3 runs to 16 residues. The CDR3 here is CASSPQERDNTGELFF. The CDR3 coding sequence is TGTGCCAGCTCACCACAAGAGCGGGATAACACCGGGGAGCTGTTTTTT.

The chain recombines TRBV12-3 or TRBV12-4 with TRBJ2-2; D tentatively fits TRBD1 or TRBD2 (5 bases each). This CDR3 is 17 amino acids long. The V end was cut by 5 bases, the J end by 5 bases, with 21 bases between. The CDR3 region is CASSPQRDEWRTGELFF. In DNA, the CDR3 is TGTGCCAGCAGTCCCCAGAGGGACGAGTGGAGGACCGGGGAGCTGTTTTTT.

This clonotype turned up a few times. The rearrangement uses TRBV28 and TRBJ2-1, with D tentatively TRBD2 (6 bases). Per germline, CDR1 MDHEN and CDR2 SYDVKM. The ends were cut back, 5 bases at V and 4 bases at J, with 15 bases in the middle. The CDR3 consists of 15 residues. The CDR3 sequence: CASSMTSSEYNEQFF. In DNA form, the CDR3 reads TGTGCCAGCAGTATGACTTCTAGCGAGTACAATGAGCAGTTCTTC.

This clonotype was picked up many times. This sequence joins TRBV12-3 or TRBV12-4 and TRBJ1-4, with no clear D. The CDR3 covers 14 residues. Trimming removed 7 bases at V and 8 bases at J, with 17 bases between. The CDR3 is CASTSRGSGEKLFF. DNA of the CDR3: TGTGCCAGCACCTCCCGAGGGTCTGGCGAAAAACTGTTTTTT.

This clonotype was detected many times. The chain has TRBV13 and TRBJ2-7, with 7 bases aligning to TRBD2. This CDR3 has 14 amino acids. Per germline, CDR1 PRHDT and CDR2 FYEKMQ (reference sequence). Unmatched junction bases numbered 5, after V lost 2 bases and J lost 4 bases. This CDR3 is CASSLRLAVYEQYF. As DNA, the CDR3 is TGTGCCAGCAGCTTAAGGCTAGCGGTATACGAGCAGTACTTC.

In this sample, this clonotype turned up many times. V and J are TRBV6-1 and TRBJ2-4, with no clear D. The CDR3 loop spans 16 amino acids. In germline, CDR1 is MNHNS, CDR2 SASEGT. V lost 6 bases to trimming and J lost 2 bases, with 17 bases between them. The CDR3 region is CASSEARTETKNIQYF. CDR3 in DNA: TGTGCCAGCAGCGAGGCCCGCACCGAAACCAAAAACATTCAGTACTTC.